Sequencing of this T cell receptor beta chain was carried out in a study of cytomegalovirus exposure and HLA in healthy donors. CDR3 length: 14 residues. V was pared by 2 bases and J by 1 base, with 11 bases between. Germline V lookup: CDR1 GTSNPN, CDR2 SVGIG (reference sequence). This clone was seen a few times. Its cognate antigen is unknown. Vbeta (60) and Jbeta (13) primers were used in the PCR. Clones were read by immunoSEQ multiplex PCR, and TCRdb kept only the in-frame ones, dropping some. The table lists some 180,000 clones, roughly a tenth of them singletons. Study conclusions and caveats: In vitro testing confirmed three CMV-associated chains as specific for CMV antigens. A later analysis showed HLA-associated TCR beta chains outstripping equally common others in clonal expansion. Most TCR sequences showed up rarely, but some public TCRs showed up in many donors. According to an earlier analysis, most TCR beta V segments yielded productive rearrangements about 90% or about 30% of the time.

The sample comprised PBMCs. The receptor was derived from a woman aged 30 to 39 in good health and CMV-seropositive. The J gene is TRBJ1-1, the V gene TRBV30; unclear D gene. CDR3 region: CAWSPLTPNTEAFF. DNA of the CDR3: TGTGCCTGGAGTCCTTTAACACCGAACACTGAAGCTTTCTTT.